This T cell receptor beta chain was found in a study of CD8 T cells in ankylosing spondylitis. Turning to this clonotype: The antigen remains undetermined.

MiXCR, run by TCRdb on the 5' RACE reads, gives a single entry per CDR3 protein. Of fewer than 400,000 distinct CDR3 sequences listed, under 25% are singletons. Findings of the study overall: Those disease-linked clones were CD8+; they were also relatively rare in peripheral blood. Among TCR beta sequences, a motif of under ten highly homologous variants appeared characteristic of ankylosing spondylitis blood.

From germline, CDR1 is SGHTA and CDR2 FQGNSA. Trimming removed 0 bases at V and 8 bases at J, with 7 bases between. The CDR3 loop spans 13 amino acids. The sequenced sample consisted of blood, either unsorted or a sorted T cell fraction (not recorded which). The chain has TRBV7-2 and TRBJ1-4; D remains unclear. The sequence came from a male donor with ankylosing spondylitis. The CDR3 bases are TGTGCCAGCAGCTTAGCAGGTTTAGAAAAACTGTTTTTT. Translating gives CASSLAGLEKLFF.